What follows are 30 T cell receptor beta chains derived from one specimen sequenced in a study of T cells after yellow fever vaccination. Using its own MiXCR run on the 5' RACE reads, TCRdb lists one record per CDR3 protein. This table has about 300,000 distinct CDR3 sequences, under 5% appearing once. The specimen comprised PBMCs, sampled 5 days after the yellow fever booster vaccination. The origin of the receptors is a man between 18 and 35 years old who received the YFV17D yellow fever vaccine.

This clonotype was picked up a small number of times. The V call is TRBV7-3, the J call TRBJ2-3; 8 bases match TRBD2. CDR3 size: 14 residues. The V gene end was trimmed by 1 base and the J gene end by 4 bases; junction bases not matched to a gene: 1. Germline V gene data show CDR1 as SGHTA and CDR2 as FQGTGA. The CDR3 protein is CASSLSGGPDTQYF. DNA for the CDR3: TGTGCCAGCAGCTTAAGCGGGGGGCCAGATACGCAGTATTTT.

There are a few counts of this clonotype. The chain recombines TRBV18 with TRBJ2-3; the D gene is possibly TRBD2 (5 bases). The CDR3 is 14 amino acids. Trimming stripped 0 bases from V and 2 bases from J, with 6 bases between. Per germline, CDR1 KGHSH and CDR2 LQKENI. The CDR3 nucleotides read TGTGCCAGCTCACCACCGACTACCACAGATACGCAGTATTTT. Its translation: CASSPPTTTDTQYF.

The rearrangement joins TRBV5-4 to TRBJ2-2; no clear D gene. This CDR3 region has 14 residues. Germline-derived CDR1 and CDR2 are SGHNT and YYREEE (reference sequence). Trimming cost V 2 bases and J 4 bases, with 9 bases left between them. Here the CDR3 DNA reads TGTGCCAGCAGCTTCGAGGTGTCCACCGGGGAGCTGTTTTTT. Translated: CASSFEVSTGELFF.

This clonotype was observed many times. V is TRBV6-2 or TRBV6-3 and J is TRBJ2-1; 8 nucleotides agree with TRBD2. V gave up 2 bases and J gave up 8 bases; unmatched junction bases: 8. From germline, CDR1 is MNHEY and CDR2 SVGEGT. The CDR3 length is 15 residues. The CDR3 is CASSYGRGGRDEQFF. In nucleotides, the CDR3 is TGTGCCAGCAGTTACGGTCGGGGGGGCAGGGATGAGCAGTTCTTC.

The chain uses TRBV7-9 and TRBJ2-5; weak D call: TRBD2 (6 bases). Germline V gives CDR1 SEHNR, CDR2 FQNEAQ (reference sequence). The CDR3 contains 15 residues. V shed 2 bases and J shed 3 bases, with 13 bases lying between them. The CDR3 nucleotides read TGTGCCAGCAGCTTACTGAGGGGCGGGGAAGAGACCCAGTACTTC. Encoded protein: CASSLLRGGEETQYF.

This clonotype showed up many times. CDR3 sequence reads: CASSQGTGGPYEQYF. DNA for the CDR3: TGTGCCAGCAGCCAAGGGACAGGGGGACCCTACGAGCAGTACTTC. The chain joins TRBV5-4 to TRBJ2-7, with TRBD1 matching 11 bases. Germline CDR1 is SGHNT and CDR2 is YYREEE (reference sequence). This CDR3 is 15 amino acids long. V lost 4 bases, J lost 2 bases, and 5 bases stayed unmatched.

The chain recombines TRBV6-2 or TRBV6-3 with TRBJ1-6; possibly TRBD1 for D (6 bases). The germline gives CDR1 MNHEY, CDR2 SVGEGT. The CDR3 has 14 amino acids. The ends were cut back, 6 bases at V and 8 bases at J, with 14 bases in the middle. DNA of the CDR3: TGTGCCAGCAGGACAGGAACAGAGGATTCACCCCTCCACTTT. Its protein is CASRTGTEDSPLHF.

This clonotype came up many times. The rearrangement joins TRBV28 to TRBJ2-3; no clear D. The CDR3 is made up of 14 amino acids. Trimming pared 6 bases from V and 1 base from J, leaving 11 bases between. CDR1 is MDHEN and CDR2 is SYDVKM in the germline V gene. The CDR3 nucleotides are TGTGCCAGCAGGAAAGGTGGAGGCACAGATACGCAGTATTTT. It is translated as CASRKGGGTDTQYF.

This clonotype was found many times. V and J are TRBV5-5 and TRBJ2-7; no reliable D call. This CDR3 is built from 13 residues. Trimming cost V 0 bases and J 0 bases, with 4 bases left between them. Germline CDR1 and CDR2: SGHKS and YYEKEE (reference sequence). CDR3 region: CASSLEGSYEQYV. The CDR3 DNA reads TGTGCCAGCAGCTTGGAGGGCTCCTACGAGCAGTACGTC.

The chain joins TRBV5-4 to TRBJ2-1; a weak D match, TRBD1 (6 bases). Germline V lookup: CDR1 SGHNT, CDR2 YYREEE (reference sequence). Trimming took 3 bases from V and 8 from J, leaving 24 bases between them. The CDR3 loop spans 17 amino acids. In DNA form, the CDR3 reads TGTGCCAGCAGCTGGGATGATGTGGGGGCTTTCGTCCATGAGCAGTTCTTC. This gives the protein CASSWDDVGAFVHEQFF. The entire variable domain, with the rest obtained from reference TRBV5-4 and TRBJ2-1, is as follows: ETGVTQSPTHLIKTRGQQVTLRCSSQSGHNTVSWYQQALGQGPQFIFQYYREEENGRGNFPPRFSGLQFPNYSSELNVNALELDDSALYLCASSWDDVGAFVHEQFFGPGTRLTVL.

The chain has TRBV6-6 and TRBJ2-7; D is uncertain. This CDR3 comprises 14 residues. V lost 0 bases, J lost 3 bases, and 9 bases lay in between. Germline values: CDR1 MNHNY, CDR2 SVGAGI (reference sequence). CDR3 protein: CASSYSSPGYEQYV. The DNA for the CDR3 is TGTGCCAGCAGTTACTCTAGTCCCGGCTACGAGCAGTACGTC.

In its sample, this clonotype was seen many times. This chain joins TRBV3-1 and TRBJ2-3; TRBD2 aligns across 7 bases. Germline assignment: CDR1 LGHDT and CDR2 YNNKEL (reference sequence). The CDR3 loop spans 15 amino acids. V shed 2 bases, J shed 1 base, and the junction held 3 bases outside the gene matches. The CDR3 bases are TGTGCCAGCAGCCAAAACCGGGGGGGCACAGATACGCAGTATTTT. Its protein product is CASSQNRGGTDTQYF.

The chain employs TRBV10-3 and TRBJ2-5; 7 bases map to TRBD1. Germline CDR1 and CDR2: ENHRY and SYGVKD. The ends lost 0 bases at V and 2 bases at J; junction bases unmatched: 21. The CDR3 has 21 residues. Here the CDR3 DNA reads TGTGCCATCAGTGAGTCTAGCAATTTCCGCCGGGACAGTCATCGACAAGAGACCCAGTACTTC. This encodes CAISESSNFRRDSHRQETQYF.

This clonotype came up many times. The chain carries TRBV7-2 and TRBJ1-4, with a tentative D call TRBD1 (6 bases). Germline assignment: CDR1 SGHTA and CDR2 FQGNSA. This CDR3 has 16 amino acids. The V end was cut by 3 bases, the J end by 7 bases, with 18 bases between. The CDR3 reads CASSLGSPGESEKLFF. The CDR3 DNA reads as TGTGCCAGCAGCTTGGGTAGCCCAGGGGAGAGTGAAAAACTGTTTTTT.

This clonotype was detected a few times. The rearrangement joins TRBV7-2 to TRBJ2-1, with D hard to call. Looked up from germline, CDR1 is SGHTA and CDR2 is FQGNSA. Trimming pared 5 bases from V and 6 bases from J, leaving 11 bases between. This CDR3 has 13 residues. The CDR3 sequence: CASSLDFLNEQFF. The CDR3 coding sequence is TGTGCCAGCAGCCTTGACTTCCTCAATGAGCAGTTCTTC.

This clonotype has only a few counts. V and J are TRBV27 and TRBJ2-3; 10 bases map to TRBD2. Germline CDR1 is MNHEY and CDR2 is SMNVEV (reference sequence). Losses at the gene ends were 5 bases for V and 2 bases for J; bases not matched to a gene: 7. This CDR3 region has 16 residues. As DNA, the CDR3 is TGTGCCAGCAGTCTATATAGCGGGGGGACCACAGATACGCAGTATTTT. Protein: CASSLYSGGTTDTQYF.

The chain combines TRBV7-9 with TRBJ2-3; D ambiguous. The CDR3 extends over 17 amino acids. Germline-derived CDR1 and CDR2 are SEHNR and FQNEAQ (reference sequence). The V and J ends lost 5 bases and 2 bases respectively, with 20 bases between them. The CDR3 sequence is CASSPPPRFRDTDTQYF. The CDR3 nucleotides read TGTGCCAGCAGCCCCCCCCCGAGGTTTCGTGACACAGATACGCAGTATTTT.

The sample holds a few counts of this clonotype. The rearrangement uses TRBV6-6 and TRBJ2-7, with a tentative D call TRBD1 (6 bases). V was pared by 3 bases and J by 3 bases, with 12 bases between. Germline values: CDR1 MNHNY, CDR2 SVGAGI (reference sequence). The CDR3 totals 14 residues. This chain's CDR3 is CASSYLGAGYEQYV. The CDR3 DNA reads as TGTGCCAGCAGTTATCTGGGGGCTGGCTACGAGCAGTACGTC.

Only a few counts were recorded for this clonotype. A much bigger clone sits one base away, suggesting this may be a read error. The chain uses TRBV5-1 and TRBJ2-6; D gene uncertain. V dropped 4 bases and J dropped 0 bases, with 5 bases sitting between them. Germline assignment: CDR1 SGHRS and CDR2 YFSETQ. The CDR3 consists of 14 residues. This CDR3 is CASSAFSGANVLTF. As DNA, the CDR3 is TGCGCCAGCAGCGCCTTCTCTGGGGCCAACGTCCTGACTTTC. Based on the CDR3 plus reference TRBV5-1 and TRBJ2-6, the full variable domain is KAGVTQTPRYLIKTRGQQVTLSCSPISGHRSVSWYQQTPGQGLQFLFEYFSETQRNKGNFPGRFSGRQFSNSRSEMNVSTLELGDSALYLCASSAFSGANVLTFGAGSRLTVL.

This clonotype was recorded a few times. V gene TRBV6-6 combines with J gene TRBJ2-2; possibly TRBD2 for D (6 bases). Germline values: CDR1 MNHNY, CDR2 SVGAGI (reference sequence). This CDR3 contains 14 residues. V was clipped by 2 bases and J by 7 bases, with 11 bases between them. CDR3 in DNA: TGTGCCAGCAGTTACAGGGACGGGAGCGGGGAGCTGTTTTTT. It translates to CASSYRDGSGELFF.

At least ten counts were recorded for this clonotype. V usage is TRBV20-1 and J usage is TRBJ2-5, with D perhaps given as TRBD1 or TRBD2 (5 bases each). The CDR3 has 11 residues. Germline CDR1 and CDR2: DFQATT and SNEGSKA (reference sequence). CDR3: CSAGTLETQYF. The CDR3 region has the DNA TGCAGCGCCGGGACCCTAGAGACCCAGTACTTC.

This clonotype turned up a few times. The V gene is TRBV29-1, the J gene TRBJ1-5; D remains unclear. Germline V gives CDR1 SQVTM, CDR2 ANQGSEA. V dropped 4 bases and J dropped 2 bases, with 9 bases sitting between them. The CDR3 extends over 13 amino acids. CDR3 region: CSVGLNGNQPQHF. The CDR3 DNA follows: TGCAGCGTTGGTTTGAACGGCAATCAGCCCCAGCATTTT.

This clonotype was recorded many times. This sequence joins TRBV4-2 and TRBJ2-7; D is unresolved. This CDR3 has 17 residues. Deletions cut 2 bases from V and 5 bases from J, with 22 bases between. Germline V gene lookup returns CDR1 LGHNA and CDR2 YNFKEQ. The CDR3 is CASSQHRRVIAVHEQYV. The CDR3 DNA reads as TGTGCCAGCAGCCAACACAGACGGGTAATCGCCGTCCACGAGCAGTACGTC.

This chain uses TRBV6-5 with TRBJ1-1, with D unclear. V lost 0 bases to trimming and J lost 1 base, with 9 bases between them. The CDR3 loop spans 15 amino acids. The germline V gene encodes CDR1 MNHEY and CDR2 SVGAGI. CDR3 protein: CASSYSNARNTEAFF. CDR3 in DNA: TGTGCCAGCAGTTACTCGAACGCCAGGAACACTGAAGCTTTCTTT.

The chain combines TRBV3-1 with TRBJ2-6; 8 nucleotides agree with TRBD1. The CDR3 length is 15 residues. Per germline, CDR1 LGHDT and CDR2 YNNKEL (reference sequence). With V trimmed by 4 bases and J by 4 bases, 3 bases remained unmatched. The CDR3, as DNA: TGTGCCAGCAGCCGGACAGGGTTCGGGGCCAACGTCCTGACTTTC. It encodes CASSRTGFGANVLTF.

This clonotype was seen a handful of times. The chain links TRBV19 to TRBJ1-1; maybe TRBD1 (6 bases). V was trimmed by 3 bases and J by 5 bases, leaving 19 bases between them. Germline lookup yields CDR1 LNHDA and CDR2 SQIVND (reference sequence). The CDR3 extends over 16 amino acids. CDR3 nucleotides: TGTGCCAGTAGTATGGGCTCAGGGGCACGTATGACTGAAGCTTTCTTT. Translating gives CASSMGSGARMTEAFF.

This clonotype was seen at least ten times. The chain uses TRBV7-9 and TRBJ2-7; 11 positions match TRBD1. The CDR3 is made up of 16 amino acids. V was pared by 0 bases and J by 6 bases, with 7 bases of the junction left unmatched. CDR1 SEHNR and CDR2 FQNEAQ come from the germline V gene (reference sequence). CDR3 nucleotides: TGTGCCAGCAGCTTAGCGTTAGGACAGGGGGCGCGCGAGCAGTACTTC. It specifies CASSLALGQGAREQYF.

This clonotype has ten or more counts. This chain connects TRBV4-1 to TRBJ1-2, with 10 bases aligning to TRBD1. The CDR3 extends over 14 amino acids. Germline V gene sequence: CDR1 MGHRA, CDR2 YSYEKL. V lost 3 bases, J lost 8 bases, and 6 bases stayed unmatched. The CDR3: CASSQTGTGVGYTF. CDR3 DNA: TGCGCCAGCAGCCAGACCGGGACAGGGGTAGGCTACACCTTC.

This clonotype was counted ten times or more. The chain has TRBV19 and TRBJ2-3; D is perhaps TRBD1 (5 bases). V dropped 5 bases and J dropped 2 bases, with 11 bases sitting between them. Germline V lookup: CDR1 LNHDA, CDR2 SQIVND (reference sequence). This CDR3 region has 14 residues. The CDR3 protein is CASSADRATDTQYF. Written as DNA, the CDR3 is TGTGCCAGTAGTGCCGACAGAGCCACAGATACGCAGTATTTT.

CDR3 nucleotides: TGTGCCAGCAGCCGACAGGGGGGCGGCACGAACACTGAAGCTTTCTTT. Its protein is CASSRQGGGTNTEAFF. This sequence joins TRBV7-2 and TRBJ1-1, with 9 bases identical to TRBD1. J was trimmed by 1 base and V by 5 bases; bases with no gene match: 8. Germline V CDR1 and CDR2: SGHTA, FQGNSA. The CDR3 loop spans 16 amino acids.